This T cell receptor beta chain originates from a study of shared clonotypes between healthy human individuals. Regarding the study as a whole: Memory subsets had estimated richness that was generally smaller than that of naive subsets.

Germline CDR1 reads SGHTA; CDR2 reads FQGNSA. V was shortened by 4 bases and J by 0 bases, with 9 bases between the two germline ends. The CDR3 runs to 15 residues. Profiling relied on immunoSEQ multiplex PCR, and the TCRdb table lists in-frame clones only, not all of them. The sample includes around 2,000,000 clones, around 95% of them seen just once. Comments on this clone: Its cognate antigen is unknown.

This sequence originates from a man younger than 30 in good health. Input material: naive CD4+ T cells sorted from blood. Subset specified: CD45RA+ positively selected. The chain links TRBV7-2 to TRBJ1-4; D not certain. The CDR3 DNA sequence: TGTGCCAGCAGCTCCCGGTCAGCAACTAATGAAAAACTGTTTTTT. It yields the protein CASSSRSATNEKLFF.